A single sample is the source of the 7 T cell receptor beta chains below, sequenced in a study of cytomegalovirus exposure and HLA in healthy donors. It was with 60 Vbeta and 13 Jbeta primers that the PCR ran. The assay was immunoSEQ multiplex PCR, and TCRdb's table has in-frame clones only and misses some. The sample yields around 200,000 clones, roughly 60% seen once. Material: PBMCs. The receptors here all came from a man aged 35 to 55 in good health and CMV-seronegative.

J is TRBJ2-3 and V is TRBV5-1; a possible D gene is TRBD2 (5 bases). V lost 1 base, J lost 0 bases, and 9 bases lay in between. The CDR3 is 15 residues long. The germline CDR1 and CDR2 sequences are SGHRS and YFSETQ. The CDR3 coding sequence is TGCGCCAGCAGCTTGTGGGTAGCGAGCACAGATACGCAGTATTTT. Translation: CASSLWVASTDTQYF.

The J gene is TRBJ2-2, the V gene TRBV2; maybe TRBD1 (6 bases). The germline gives CDR1 SNHLY, CDR2 FYNNEI. Trimming removed 6 bases from V and 6 bases from J, with 14 bases in between. The CDR3 spans 14 residues. The CDR3 DNA follows: TGTGCCAGCAGGCAAACAGGGATCCCCGGGGAGCTGTTTTTT. It encodes CASRQTGIPGELFF.

This rearrangement joins TRBV7-2 to TRBJ2-3; D is possibly TRBD2 (5 bases). V was shortened by 8 bases and J by 8 bases, with 17 bases between the two germline ends. There are 13 residues in the CDR3. CDR1 SGHTA and CDR2 FQGNSA come from the germline V gene. This CDR3 is CASLRPGRGTQYF. DNA of the CDR3: TGTGCCAGCCTTCGACCTGGCCGGGGTACGCAGTATTTT.

V usage is TRBV5-5 and J usage is TRBJ2-2, with 7 bases aligning to TRBD1. The CDR3 spans 15 residues. Germline trimming cut 1 base from V and 6 bases from J; bases unmatched to any gene: 6. Germline V gene data show CDR1 as SGHKS and CDR2 as YYEKEE (reference sequence). The CDR3 DNA sequence: TGTGCCAGCAGCTTGAGACAGGGAATTTCCGGGGAGCTGTTTTTT. This codes for CASSLRQGISGELFF.

The gene calls are TRBV19 and TRBJ1-1; D gene ambiguous. Germline loops: CDR1 LNHDA, CDR2 SQIVND (reference sequence). This CDR3 region has 15 residues. Trimming stripped 0 bases from V and 1 base from J, with 9 bases between. The CDR3: CASSIENIPNTEAFF. As DNA, the CDR3 is TGTGCCAGTAGTATAGAAAACATACCGAACACTGAAGCTTTCTTT.

The V and J genes are TRBV29-1 and TRBJ2-1, with D tentatively TRBD2 (7 bases). V was cut by 3 bases and J by 0 bases, with 18 bases left in between. In germline, CDR1 is SQVTM, CDR2 ANQGSEA. The CDR3 is 17 residues long. CDR3: CSVEDPGGPSSYNEQFF. CDR3 sequence (DNA): TGCAGCGTTGAGGACCCCGGGGGGCCGAGCTCCTACAATGAGCAGTTCTTC.

In DNA form, the CDR3 reads TGCAGTGGGGGGTCGACCTCTAGCACAGATACGCAGTATTTT. This sequence encodes CSGGSTSSTDTQYF. J is TRBJ2-3 and V is TRBV29-1, with D possibly matching TRBD2 (6 bases). The CDR3 totals 14 residues. Germline V gene sequence: CDR1 SQVTM, CDR2 ANQGSEA.